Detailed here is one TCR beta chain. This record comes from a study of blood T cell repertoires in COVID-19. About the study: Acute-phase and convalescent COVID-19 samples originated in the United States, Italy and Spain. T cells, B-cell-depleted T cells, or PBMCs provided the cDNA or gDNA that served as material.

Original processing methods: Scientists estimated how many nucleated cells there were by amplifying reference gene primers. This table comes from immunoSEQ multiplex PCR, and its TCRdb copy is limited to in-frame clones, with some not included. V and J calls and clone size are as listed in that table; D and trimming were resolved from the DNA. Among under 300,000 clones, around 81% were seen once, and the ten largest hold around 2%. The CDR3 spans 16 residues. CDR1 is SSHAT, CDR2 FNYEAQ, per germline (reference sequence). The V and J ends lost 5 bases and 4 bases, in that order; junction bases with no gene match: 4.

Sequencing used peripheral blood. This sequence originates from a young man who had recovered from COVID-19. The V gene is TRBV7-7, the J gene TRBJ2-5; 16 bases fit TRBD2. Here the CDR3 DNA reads TGTGCCAGCAGCGAGGGACTAGCGGGGGGGCTAGAGACCCAGTACTTC. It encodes CASSEGLAGGLETQYF.